This T cell receptor (beta chain) stems from a study of a mutant IDH1 vaccine in newly diagnosed glioma. Repertoires were generated with immunoSEQ multiplex PCR, while TCRdb's copy carries only in-frame clones and drops some. The sample carries tens of thousands of clones, about 80% recorded once. The time point is: week 47, end of study. Every vaccine dose comprised 300 ug of mutant IDH1 20-mer peptide plus topical imiquimod. The junction had 4 bases not matched to a gene; V was cut back by 0 bases and J by 2 bases. Germline CDR1 SGDLS, CDR2 YYNGEE. This CDR3 is 15 amino acids long. Of note for this clone: Antigen unknown.

This TCR came from a woman in her thirties or forties with glioma. Some clones in this sample may be carry-over from other donors' samples. The specimen comprised PBMCs, sampled from a glioma patient whose treatment included an IDH1 peptide vaccine. V and J are TRBV9 and TRBJ2-7; 8 bases fit TRBD2. CDR3 in amino acids: CASSVGGGGTYEQYF. The DNA of the CDR3 is TGTGCCAGCAGCGTAGGGGGCGGGGGGACCTACGAGCAGTACTTC. The full variable domain, rest sourced from reference TRBV9 and TRBJ2-7, is DSGVTQTPKHLITATGQRVTLRCSPRSGDLSVYWYQQSLDQGLQFLIQYYNGEERAKGNILERFSAQQFPDLHSELNLSSLELGDSALYFCASSVGGGGTYEQYFGPGTRLTVT.